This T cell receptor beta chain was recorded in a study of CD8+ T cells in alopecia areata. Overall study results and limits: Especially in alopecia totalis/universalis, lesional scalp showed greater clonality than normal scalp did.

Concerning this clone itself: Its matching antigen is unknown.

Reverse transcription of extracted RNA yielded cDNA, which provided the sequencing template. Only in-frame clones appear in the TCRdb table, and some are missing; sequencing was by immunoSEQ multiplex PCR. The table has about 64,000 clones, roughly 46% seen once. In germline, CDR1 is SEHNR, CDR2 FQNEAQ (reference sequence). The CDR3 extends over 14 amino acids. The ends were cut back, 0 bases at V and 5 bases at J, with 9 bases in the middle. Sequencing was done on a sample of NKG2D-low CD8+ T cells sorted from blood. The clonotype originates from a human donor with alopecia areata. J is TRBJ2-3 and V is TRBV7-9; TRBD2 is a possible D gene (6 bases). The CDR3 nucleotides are TGTGCCAGCAGCTTAGCTCCAGCGGGAGATACGCAGTATTTT. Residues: CASSLAPAGDTQYF. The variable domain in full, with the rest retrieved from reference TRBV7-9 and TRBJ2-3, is DTGVSQNPRHKITKRGQNVTFRCDPISEHNRLYWYRQTLGQGPEFLTYFQNEAQLEKSRLLSDRFSAERPKGSFSTLEIQRTEQGDSAMYLCASSLAPAGDTQYFGPGTRLTVL.